The present T cell receptor beta chain was sequenced within a study of Ad26.COV2.S vaccination and SARS-CoV-2 variants. Across the whole study: A COV1001 Ad26.COV2.S trial-arm participant provided the sample. Into the muscle, Ad26.COV2.S was dosed once or twice, 56 days apart.

The treatment was: around 19 received Ad26.COV2.S at low or high dose, single or two shots; about 5 received placebo; per-sample allocation not given. Day 63 after the first injection of vaccine or placebo was the sampling time. Measured with immunoSEQ multiplex PCR; TCRdb has only the in-frame clones, and not every one. Altogether roughly 350,000 clones are present, about 89% being singletons, with the ten largest covering approximately 5%. To note about this clone: What it binds is unknown.

The trim removed 3 bases at V and 0 bases at J, leaving 3 bases unmatched. From germline, CDR1 is SGHDN and CDR2 FVKESK. The CDR3 covers 15 residues. The study's findings and limits: After vaccination, reports described spike-specific CD8+ and CD4+ T cell responses as showing substantial breadth. Those who received the vaccine showed greater spike-specific TCR breadth than those given placebo.

This sample comprised peripheral blood, obtained in a trial of Ad26.COV2.S vaccine versus placebo. The TCR was taken from a person between 18 and 59 years old who received the Ad26.COV2.S COVID-19 vaccine or a placebo. The V gene is TRBV14, the J gene TRBJ2-3, with 7 positions matching TRBD1. The CDR3 sequence is CASSQADRSTDTQYF. The CDR3 nucleotides are TGTGCCAGCAGCCAGGCGGACAGGAGCACAGATACGCAGTATTTT.